Shown below are 10 T cell receptor beta chains from a single sample sequenced in a study of Ad26.COV2.S vaccination and SARS-CoV-2 variants. Data came from immunoSEQ multiplex PCR; TCRdb stores just in-frame clones and leaves some out. The table shows 400,000 or so clones, with roughly nine tenths occurring only once. The treatment denotes: 15 to 20 received Ad26.COV2.S at low or high dose, single or two shots; about 5 received placebo; per-sample allocation not given. Samples were taken on day 63 after the first vaccine or placebo injection. Sequencing was performed on peripheral blood, taken in a trial of Ad26.COV2.S vaccine versus placebo. Receptors originate from a person aged 18-65 years who received the Ad26.COV2.S COVID-19 vaccine or a placebo.

The chain links TRBV6-5 to TRBJ1-2; D is ambiguous. V was trimmed by 0 bases and J by 8 bases, leaving 10 bases between them. Germline lookup yields CDR1 MNHEY and CDR2 SVGAGI. The CDR3 consists of 13 residues. The CDR3 nucleotides read TGTGCCAGCAGTTACTCGACTTTGGGGGGCTACACCTTC. Encoded protein: CASSYSTLGGYTF.

The chain is built from TRBV19 and TRBJ2-3; 8 nucleotides match TRBD1. CDR3 length equals 15 residues. Germline V lookup: CDR1 LNHDA, CDR2 SQIVND (reference sequence). J gave up 0 bases and V 5 bases, and 4 bases lay outside the gene matches. CDR3 region: CASSGTGLSTDTQYF. CDR3 DNA: TGTGCCAGTAGTGGGACAGGACTTAGCACAGATACGCAGTATTTT.

The J gene is TRBJ2-1, the V gene TRBV6-6; 12 nucleotides line up with TRBD2. The V gene end was trimmed by 5 bases and the J gene end by 9 bases; junction bases not matched to a gene: 5. Germline-derived CDR1 and CDR2 are MNHNY and SVGAGI (reference sequence). This CDR3 comprises 14 residues. The CDR3 loop reads CASSRTSGVFEQFF. CDR3 coding DNA: TGTGCCAGCAGTAGGACTAGCGGGGTCTTTGAGCAGTTCTTC.

V and J are TRBV10-3 and TRBJ1-2; 9 positions agree with TRBD1. Germline CDR1 ENHRY, CDR2 SYGVKD. The J segment lost 4 bases and the V segment lost 6 bases, leaving 3 bases of the junction unmatched. This CDR3 has 13 amino acids. CDR3 DNA sequence: TGTGCCATCAGCCTGGGACAGGGCTATGGCTACACCTTC. Its translation is CAISLGQGYGYTF.

The chain employs TRBV19 and TRBJ1-1, with 8 bases lining up with TRBD1. The CDR3 is 16 residues long. Germline lookup yields CDR1 LNHDA and CDR2 SQIVND (reference sequence). V was pared by 4 bases and J by 7 bases, with 14 bases of the junction left unmatched. For the CDR3, the DNA is TGTGCCAGTAGTACTCGCCTCAGGGGGCAGTACAGTGAAGCTTTCTTT. This gives the protein CASSTRLRGQYSEAFF.

This sequence joins TRBV20-1 and TRBJ1-2, with no clear D. The CDR3 is 12 amino acids. Trimming removed 3 bases from V and 2 bases from J, with 7 bases in between. Germline V gene sequence: CDR1 DFQATT, CDR2 SNEGSKA (reference sequence). DNA of the CDR3: TGCAGTGCTAGTGGCCAGAACTATGGCTACACCTTC. It encodes CSASGQNYGYTF.

The V gene is TRBV6-5, the J gene TRBJ1-1; D call uncertain. V was trimmed by 0 bases and J by 8 bases, leaving 10 bases between them. CDR1 MNHEY and CDR2 SVGAGI come from the germline V gene. The CDR3 is made up of 13 amino acids. CDR3 region: CASSYSRIGEAFF. Written as DNA, the CDR3 is TGTGCCAGCAGTTACTCCCGGATTGGGGAAGCTTTCTTT.

This chain links TRBV7-9 with TRBJ1-2, with a tentative D call TRBD1 (5 bases). The CDR3 contains 14 residues. Per the germline V gene, CDR1 is SEHNR and CDR2 is FQNEAQ (reference sequence). The germline V and J ends were trimmed by 8 bases and 4 bases, with 17 bases remaining between them. The CDR3: CASGRRDGSYGYTF. CDR3 coding DNA: TGTGCCAGCGGCCGCCGGGACGGCTCCTATGGCTACACCTTC. Complete variable domain (other parts from reference TRBV7-9 and TRBJ1-2): DTGVSQNPRHKITKRGQNVTFRCDPISEHNRLYWYRQTLGQGPEFLTYFQNEAQLEKSRLLSDRFSAERPKGSFSTLEIQRTEQGDSAMYLCASGRRDGSYGYTFGSGTRLTVV.

V usage is TRBV4-1 and J usage is TRBJ2-7, with 7 bases that match TRBD2. The CDR3 loop spans 13 amino acids. Unmatched junction bases numbered 4, after V lost 1 base and J lost 7 bases. The germline V gene has CDR1 MGHRA and CDR2 YSYEKL. The CDR3 coding sequence is TGCGCCAGCAGCCAAGGAGCGGGGAAGGAGCAGTACTTC. This sequence encodes CASSQGAGKEQYF.

The chain has TRBV7-2 and TRBJ1-2, with a possible D match to TRBD1 (6 bases). The CDR3 is 15 residues long. Germline V gene sequence: CDR1 SGHTA, CDR2 FQGNSA. The ends were cut back, 1 base at V and 3 bases at J, with 12 bases in the middle. As DNA, the CDR3 is TGTGCCAGCAGCTTAGTTCTGGGGGCGGACTATGGCTACACCTTC. Its protein product is CASSLVLGADYGYTF.